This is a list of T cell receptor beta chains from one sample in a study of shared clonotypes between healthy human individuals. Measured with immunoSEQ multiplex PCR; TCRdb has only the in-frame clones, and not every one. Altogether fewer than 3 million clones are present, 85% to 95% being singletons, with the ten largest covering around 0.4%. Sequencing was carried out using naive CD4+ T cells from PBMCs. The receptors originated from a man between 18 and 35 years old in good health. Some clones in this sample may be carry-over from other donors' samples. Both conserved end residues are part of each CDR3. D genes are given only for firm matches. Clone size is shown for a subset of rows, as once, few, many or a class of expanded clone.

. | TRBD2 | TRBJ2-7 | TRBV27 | TGTGCCAGCAGTTTCGCAGGGCTAGCGGGAGCCGAGCAGTACTTC | CASSFAGLAGAEQYF
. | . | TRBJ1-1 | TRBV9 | TGTGCCAGCAGCGTAGATCAAGGGCGAGTTGGCACTGAAGCTTTCTTT | CASSVDQGRVGTEAFF
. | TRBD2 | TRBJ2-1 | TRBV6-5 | TGTGCCAGCAGTCACACTAGCGGGAGACGCAATGAGCAGTTCTTC | CASSHTSGRRNEQFF
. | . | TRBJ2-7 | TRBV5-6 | TGTGCCAGCAGCTTGAAAGTAGCCTACGAGCAGTACTTC | CASSLKVAYEQYF
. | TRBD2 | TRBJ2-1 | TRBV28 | TGTGCCAGCAGTTTCTATAGCGGGACTAGCTCCTACAATGAGCAGTTCTTC | CASSFYSGTSSYNEQFF
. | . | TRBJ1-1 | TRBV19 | TGTGCCAGTAATAGGCAGGGGAACACTGAAGCTTTCTTT | CASNRQGNTEAFF
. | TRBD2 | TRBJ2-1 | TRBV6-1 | TGTGCCAGCAGTGAACGAACGGGAGGGCGGTCTGAGCAGTTCTTC | CASSERTGGRSEQFF
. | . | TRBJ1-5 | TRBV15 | TGTGCCACCAGCAGAGATTGGGGGTCGAGGCAGCCCCAGCATTTT | CATSRDWGSRQPQHF
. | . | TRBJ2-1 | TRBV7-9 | TGTGCCAGCACGGGGGCTACCCAAAACAATGAGCAGTTCTTC | CASTGATQNNEQFF
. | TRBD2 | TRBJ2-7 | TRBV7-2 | TGTGCCAGCAGCACCCGAGGTAGCGGGAGATACTACGAGCAGTACTTC | CASSTRGSGRYYEQYF
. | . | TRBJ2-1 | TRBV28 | TGTGCCAGCGGCGGCCTAGTCCCGCCCTACAATGAGCAGTTCTTC | CASGGLVPPYNEQFF
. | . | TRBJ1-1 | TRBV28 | TGTGCCAGCAGTTTTTACAGGGTTGGAACTGAAGCTTTCTTT | CASSFYRVGTEAFF
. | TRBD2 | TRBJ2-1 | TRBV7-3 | TGTGCCAGCAGCTTATCGCAGCGGGAGGTGCAGTTCTTC | CASSLSQREVQFF
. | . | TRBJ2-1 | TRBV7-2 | TGTGCCAGCAGCCGACTGAGAGATGAGCAGTTCTTC | CASSRLRDEQFF
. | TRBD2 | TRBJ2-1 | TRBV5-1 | TGCGCCAGCAGCTCATCACTAGCGGGCATGGGTGAGCAGTTCTTC | CASSSSLAGMGEQFF
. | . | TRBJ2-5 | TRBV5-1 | TGCGCCAGCAGCTTGGCCCCCCCAGTCTCAGAGACCCAGTACTTC | CASSLAPPVSETQYF
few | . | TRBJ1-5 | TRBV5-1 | TGCGCCAGCAGCGGGAAGGTCCGGACAGCCCTCAATCAGCCCCAGCATTTT | CASSGKVRTALNQPQHF
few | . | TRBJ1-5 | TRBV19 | TGTGCCAGTAGTGGCGCTTCGGGCAATCAGCCCCAGCATTTT | CASSGASGNQPQHF
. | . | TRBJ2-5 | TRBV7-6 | TGTGCCAGCAGCCGTACAGGGTCCCAAGAGACCCAGTACTTC | CASSRTGSQETQYF
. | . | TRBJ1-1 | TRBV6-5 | TGTGCCAGCAGTTATAGGCAGGGCCGGGGCACTGAAGCTTTCTTT | CASSYRQGRGTEAFF
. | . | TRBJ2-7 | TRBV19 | TGTGCCAGTAGTATCGCGAGGAACTACGAGCAGTACTTC | CASSIARNYEQYF
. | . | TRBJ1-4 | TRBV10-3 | TGTGCCATCAGGGGGGAGGAGAATGAAAAACTGTTTTTT | CAIRGEENEKLFF